The rows below give T cell receptor beta chains drawn from one sample of a study of cytomegalovirus exposure and HLA in healthy donors. Profiling relied on immunoSEQ multiplex PCR, and the TCRdb table lists in-frame clones only, not all of them. Of about 200,000 clones listed, roughly 80% are singletons. The specimen was PBMCs. These receptors all come from a male donor in good health and CMV-seropositive. Each CDR3 is given with its conserved first and last residue. A D gene is named only where the DNA matches it firmly. A clone size is listed for some rows: how often the clone was seen (once, few, many), or a class if it is expanded.

>TRBJ2-7|-|TRBV5-4|-
TGTGCCAGCAGACTTAATTCTTACGAGCAGTACTTC
CASRLNSYEQYF
>TRBJ2-4|-|TRBV2|TRBD1
TGTGCCAGCAGTCGGCAGGGGGTCAAAAACATTCAGTACTTC
CASSRQGVKNIQYF
>TRBJ1-5|-|TRBV5-4|-
TGTGCCAGCAGCTCAGGGGATCAGCCCCAGCATTTT
CASSSGDQPQHF
>TRBJ2-7|-|TRBV5-1|TRBD2
TGCGCCAGCAGCTTTCGGCGGGGGGGGTTATACGAGCAGTACTTC
CASSFRRGGLYEQYF
>TRBJ2-7|-|TRBV2|TRBD2
TGTGCCAGCAGTGTGCAGACTAGCTACTACGAGCAGTACTTC
CASSVQTSYYEQYF
>TRBJ1-1|once|TRBV19|-
TGTGCCAGTAGTACGATCCTCGAGGGCGGCACTGAAGCTTTCTTT
CASSTILEGGTEAFF
>TRBJ2-5|-|TRBV11-3|-
TGTGCCAGCAGCTTAATGCCCGGGTCTCAAGAGACCCAGTACTTC
CASSLMPGSQETQYF
>TRBJ2-3|few|TRBV9|TRBD2
TGTGCCAGCAGCACGACTAGCGCGGACACAGATACGCAGTATTTT
CASSTTSADTDTQYF
>TRBJ2-1|-|TRBV18|TRBD2
TGTGCCAGCTCGAACTTAGCGGGACGGTTTGGGGAGCAGTTCTTC
CASSNLAGRFGEQFF
>TRBJ2-7|-|TRBV5-4|TRBD1
TGTGCCAGCAGCCGCGACAGGGACGAGCAGTACTTC
CASSRDRDEQYF
>TRBJ2-3|few|TRBV29-1|TRBD2
TGCAGCGTTAGGCCAGCGGGGAGCACAGATACGCAGTATTTT
CSVRPAGSTDTQYF
>TRBJ2-7|-|TRBV20-1|-
TGCAGTGCTAGAGATGGCCCCGAGCAGTACTTC
CSARDGPEQYF
>TRBJ1-1|few|TRBV9|-
TGTGCCAGCAGCGTATCAGTTATGAACACTGAAGCTTTCTTT
CASSVSVMNTEAFF
>TRBJ1-1|once|TRBV27|-
TGTGCCAGCAGTTTCGCGGACAGCTTGAACACTGAAGCTTTCTTT
CASSFADSLNTEAFF
>TRBJ1-6|-|TRBV6-4|-
TGTGCCAGCAGTCCCCAGGGTCTGGGGACACCCCTCCACTTT
CASSPQGLGTPLHF
>TRBJ2-3|few|TRBV6-5|-
TGTGCCAGCAAAACAAGAGATACGCAGTATTTT
CASKTRDTQYF
>TRBJ2-1|few|TRBV19|TRBD2
TGTGCCAGTAGTATCCGAGTAAGGACTAGCGGCTACAATGAGCAGTTCTTC
CASSIRVRTSGYNEQFF
>TRBJ1-3|-|TRBV6-6|-
TGTGCCAGCGGGCCAGGGGGAAACACCATATATTTT
CASGPGGNTIYF
>TRBJ1-3|once|TRBV2|TRBD1
TGTGCCAGCAGTGGGGACAGGACTGCAAACACCATATATTTT
CASSGDRTANTIYF
>TRBJ2-4|-|TRBV7-3|-
TGTGCCAGCAGCTCCAGGGAAAATAGCAAAAACATTCAGTACTTC
CASSSRENSKNIQYF
>TRBJ2-5|-|TRBV5-1|TRBD2
TGCGCCAGCAGCACCGGGACTAGCGGGACGAGTAAGGAGACCCAGTACTTC
CASSTGTSGTSKETQYF
>TRBJ2-1|-|TRBV9|-
TGTGCCAGCAGCTTAGGTAGGGGGGGGTACAATGAGCAGTTCTTC
CASSLGRGGYNEQFF
>TRBJ2-7|-|TRBV11-2|TRBD1
TGTGCCAGCAGCTTAGATCGACAGGGTTGGGGCGCTTACGAGCAGTACTTC
CASSLDRQGWGAYEQYF
>TRBJ1-3|-|TRBV7-3|-
TGTGCCAGCAGCCCCCGGGGTGGAAACACCATATATTTT
CASSPRGGNTIYF
>TRBJ1-2|-|TRBV7-9|TRBD1
TGTGCCAGCAGCTTAGTTTCCAGGGGGCTCTATGGCTACACCTTC
CASSLVSRGLYGYTF
>TRBJ1-2|-|TRBV5-6|-
TGTGCCAGCAGCCAAGGACAGCCTCGTAATGGCTACACCTTC
CASSQGQPRNGYTF